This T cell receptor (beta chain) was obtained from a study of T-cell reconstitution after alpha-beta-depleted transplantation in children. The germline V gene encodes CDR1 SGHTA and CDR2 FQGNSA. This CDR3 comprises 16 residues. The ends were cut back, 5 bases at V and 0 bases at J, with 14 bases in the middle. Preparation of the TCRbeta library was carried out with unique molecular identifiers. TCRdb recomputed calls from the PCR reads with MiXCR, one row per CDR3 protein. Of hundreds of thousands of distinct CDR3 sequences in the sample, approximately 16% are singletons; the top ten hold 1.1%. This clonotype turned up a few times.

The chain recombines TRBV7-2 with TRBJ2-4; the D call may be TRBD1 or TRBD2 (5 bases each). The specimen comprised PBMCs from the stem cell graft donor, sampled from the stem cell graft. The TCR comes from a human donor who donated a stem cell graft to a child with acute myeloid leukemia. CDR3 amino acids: CASSIPGPLAKNIQYF. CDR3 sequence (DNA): TGTGCCAGCAGCATTCCGGGACCCTTAGCCAAAAACATTCAGTACTTC.